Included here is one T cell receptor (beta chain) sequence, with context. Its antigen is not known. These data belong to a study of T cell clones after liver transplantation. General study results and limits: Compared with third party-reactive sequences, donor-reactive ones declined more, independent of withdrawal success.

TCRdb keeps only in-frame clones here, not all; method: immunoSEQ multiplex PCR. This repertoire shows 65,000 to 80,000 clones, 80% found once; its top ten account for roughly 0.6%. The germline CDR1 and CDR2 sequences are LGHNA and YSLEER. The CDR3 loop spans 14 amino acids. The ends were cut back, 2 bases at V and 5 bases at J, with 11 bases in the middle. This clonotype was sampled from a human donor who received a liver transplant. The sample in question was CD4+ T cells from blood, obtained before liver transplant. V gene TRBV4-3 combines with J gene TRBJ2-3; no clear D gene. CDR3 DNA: TGCGCCAGCAGCCAAAGGGAAACGGGAGATACGCAGTATTTT. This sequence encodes CASSQRETGDTQYF.